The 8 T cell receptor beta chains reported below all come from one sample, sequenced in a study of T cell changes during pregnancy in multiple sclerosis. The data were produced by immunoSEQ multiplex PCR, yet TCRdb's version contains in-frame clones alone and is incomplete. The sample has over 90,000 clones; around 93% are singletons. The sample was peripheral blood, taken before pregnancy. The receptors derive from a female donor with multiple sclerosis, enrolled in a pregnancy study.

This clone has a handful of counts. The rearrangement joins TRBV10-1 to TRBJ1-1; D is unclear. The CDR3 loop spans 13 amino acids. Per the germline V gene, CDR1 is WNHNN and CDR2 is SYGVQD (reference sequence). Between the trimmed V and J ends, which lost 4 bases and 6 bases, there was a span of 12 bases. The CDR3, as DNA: TGCGCCAGCAGTGCGGAGGGCCCAGCTGAAGCTTTCTTT. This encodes CASSAEGPAEAFF.

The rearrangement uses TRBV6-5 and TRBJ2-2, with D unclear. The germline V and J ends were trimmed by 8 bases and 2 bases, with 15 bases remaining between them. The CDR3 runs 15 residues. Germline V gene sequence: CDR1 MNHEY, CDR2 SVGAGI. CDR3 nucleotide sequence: TGTGCCAGCGGTGTAGAACTGTACAACACCGGGGAGCTGTTTTTT. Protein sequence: CASGVELYNTGELFF.

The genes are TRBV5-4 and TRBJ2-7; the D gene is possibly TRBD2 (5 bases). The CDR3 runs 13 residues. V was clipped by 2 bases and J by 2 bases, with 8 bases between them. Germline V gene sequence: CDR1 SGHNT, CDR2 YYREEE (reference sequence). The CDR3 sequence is CASSFSGTYEQYF. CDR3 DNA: TGTGCCAGCAGCTTCTCGGGGACCTACGAGCAGTACTTC.

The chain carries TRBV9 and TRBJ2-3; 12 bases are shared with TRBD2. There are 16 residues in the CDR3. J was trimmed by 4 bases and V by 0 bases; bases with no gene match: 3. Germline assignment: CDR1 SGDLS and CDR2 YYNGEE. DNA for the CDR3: TGTGCCAGCAGCGTAGGACTAGCGGGGGAGCCAGATACGCAGTATTTT. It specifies CASSVGLAGEPDTQYF.

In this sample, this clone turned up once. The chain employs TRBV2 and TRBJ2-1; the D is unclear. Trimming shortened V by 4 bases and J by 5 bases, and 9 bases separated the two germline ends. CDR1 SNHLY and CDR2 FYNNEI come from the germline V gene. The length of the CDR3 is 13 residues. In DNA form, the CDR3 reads TGTGCCAGCAGTGGGAGCTCGAACAATGAGCAGTTCTTC. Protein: CASSGSSNNEQFF.

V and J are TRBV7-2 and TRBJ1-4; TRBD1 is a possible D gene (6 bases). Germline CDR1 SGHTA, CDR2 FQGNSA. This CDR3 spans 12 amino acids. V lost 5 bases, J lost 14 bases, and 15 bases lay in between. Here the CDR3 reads CASSGRGLGLFF. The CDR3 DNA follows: TGTGCCAGCAGCGGTAGGGGGTTGGGTCTGTTTTTT.

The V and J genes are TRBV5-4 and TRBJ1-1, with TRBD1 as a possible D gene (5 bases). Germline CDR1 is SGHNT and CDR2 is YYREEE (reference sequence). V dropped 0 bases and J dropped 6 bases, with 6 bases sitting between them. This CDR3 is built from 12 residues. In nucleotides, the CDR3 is TGTGCCAGCAGCTTGGCAGGGTCTGAAGCTTTCTTT. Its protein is CASSLAGSEAFF.

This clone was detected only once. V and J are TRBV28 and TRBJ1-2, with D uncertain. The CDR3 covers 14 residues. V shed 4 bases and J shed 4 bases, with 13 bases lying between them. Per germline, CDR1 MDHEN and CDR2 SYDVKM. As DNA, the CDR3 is TGTGCCAGCAGTTCCCTTTCGAGTCTCTATGGCTACACCTTC. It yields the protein CASSSLSSLYGYTF.